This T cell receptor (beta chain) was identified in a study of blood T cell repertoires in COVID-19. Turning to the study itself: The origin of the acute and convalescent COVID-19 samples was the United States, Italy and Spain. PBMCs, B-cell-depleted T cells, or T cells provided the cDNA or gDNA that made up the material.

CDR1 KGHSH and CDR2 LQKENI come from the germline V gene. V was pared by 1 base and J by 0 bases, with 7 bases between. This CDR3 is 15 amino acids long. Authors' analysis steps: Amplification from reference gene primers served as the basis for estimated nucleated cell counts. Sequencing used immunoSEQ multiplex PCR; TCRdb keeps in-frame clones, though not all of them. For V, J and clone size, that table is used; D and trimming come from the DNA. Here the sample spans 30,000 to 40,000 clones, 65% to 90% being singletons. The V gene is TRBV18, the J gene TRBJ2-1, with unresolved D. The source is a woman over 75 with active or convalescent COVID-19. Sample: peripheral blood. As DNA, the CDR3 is TGTGCCAGCTCACCACTAGCCACCTCCTACAATGAGCAGTTCTTC. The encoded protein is CASSPLATSYNEQFF. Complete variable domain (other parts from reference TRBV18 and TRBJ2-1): NAGVMQNPRHLVRRRGQEARLRCSPMKGHSHVYWYRQLPEEGLKFMVYLQKENIIDESGMPKERFSAEFPKEGPSILRIQQVVRGDSAAYFCASSPLATSYNEQFFGPGTRLTVL.